A selection of T cell receptor beta chains follows, all from one sample in a study of T cells in tuberculosis. Libraries were prepared by immunoSEQ multiplex PCR; TCRdb keeps only in-frame clonotypes and omits some of them. The sample records about 38,000 clones, around 94% being singletons. The specimen comprised PBMCs, sampled at tuberculosis diagnosis. The origin of the receptors is an adult with tuberculosis. Both conserved end residues are part of each CDR3. The D gene is left open where the match is weak. Clone size, where shown, is once, few, many, or a class for clones that have expanded.

D gene	J gene	clone size	V gene	CDR3 protein	CDR3 DNA
TRBD1	TRBJ2-1	NA	TRBV27	CASRPFSLQGVREQFF	TGTGCCAGCCGGCCGTTTAGCCTACAGGGGGTTCGTGAGCAGTTCTTC
NA	TRBJ2-7	few	TRBV2	CASSPGLGLGQYF	TGTGCCAGCAGTCCAGGCCTGGGCCTGGGGCAGTACTTC
TRBD1	TRBJ1-2	NA	TRBV27	CASSPPRSGQFNYGYTF	TGTGCCAGCAGTCCTCCACGGTCGGGACAGTTTAACTATGGCTACACCTTC
NA	TRBJ1-5	NA	TRBV6-1	CASSEIRAQPQHF	TGTGCCAGCAGTGAAATCAGGGCGCAGCCCCAGCATTTT
TRBD2	TRBJ2-7	NA	TRBV27	CASSLTSGSYEQYF	TGTGCCAGCAGTTTGACTAGCGGATCCTACGAGCAGTACTTC
TRBD2	TRBJ2-7	NA	TRBV7-2	CASSLEGTSGSYEQYF	TGTGCCAGCAGCTTAGAGGGGACTAGCGGGTCCTACGAGCAGTACTTC
TRBD1	TRBJ1-4	once	TRBV7-7	CASSSGTELFF	TGTGCCAGCAGCTCTGGGACAGAACTGTTTTTT
NA	TRBJ2-2	once	TRBV7-2	CASSIGNVDTGELFF	TGTGCCAGCAGCATCGGGAACGTGGACACCGGGGAGCTGTTTTTT
TRBD2	TRBJ2-7	NA	TRBV29-1	CSVVTSGVDEQYF	TGCAGCGTGGTGACTAGCGGGGTAGACGAGCAGTACTTC
NA	TRBJ2-7	NA	TRBV5-8	CASSLVFWQYEQYF	TGTGCCAGCAGCTTGGTTTTTTGGCAATACGAGCAGTACTTC
NA	TRBJ1-2	NA	TRBV27	CASSLSRGTIAYGYTF	TGTGCCAGCAGTTTATCGCGAGGGACAATCGCGTACGGCTACACCTTC